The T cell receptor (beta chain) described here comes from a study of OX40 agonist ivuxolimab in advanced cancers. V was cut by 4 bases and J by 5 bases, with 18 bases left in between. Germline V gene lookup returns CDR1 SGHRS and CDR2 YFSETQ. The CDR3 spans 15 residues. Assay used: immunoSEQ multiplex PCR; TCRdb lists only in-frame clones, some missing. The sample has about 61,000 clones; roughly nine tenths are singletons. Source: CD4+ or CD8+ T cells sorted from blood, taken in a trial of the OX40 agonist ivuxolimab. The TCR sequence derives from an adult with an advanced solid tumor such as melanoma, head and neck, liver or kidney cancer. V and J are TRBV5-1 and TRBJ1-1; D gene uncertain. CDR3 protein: CASSPGEGPWTEAFF. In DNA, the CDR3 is TGCGCCAGCAGCCCAGGTGAGGGTCCGTGGACTGAAGCTTTCTTT.